Below, 26 T cell receptor beta chains from the same sample are listed, as sequenced in a study of cytomegalovirus exposure and HLA in healthy donors. With 60 Vbeta and 13 Jbeta primers, the PCR was carried out. Libraries were prepared by immunoSEQ multiplex PCR; TCRdb keeps only in-frame clonotypes and omits some of them. This table has approximately 80,000 clones, 65% to 75% appearing once. The sequenced sample was PBMCs. These TCRs come from a man in his 60s in good health and CMV-seronegative.

This clone was detected once. The chain carries TRBV6-4 and TRBJ1-2; TRBD1 aligns across 9 bases. The junction had 4 bases not matched to a gene; V was cut back by 4 bases and J by 4 bases. This CDR3 region has 14 residues. The germline CDR1 and CDR2 sequences are MRHNA and SNTAGT. The DNA for the CDR3 is TGTGCCAGCAGTGTCGGACAGGGGAGCTATGGCTACACCTTC. The encoded protein is CASSVGQGSYGYTF.

The chain recombines TRBV13 with TRBJ2-1, with 9 bases lining up with TRBD1. The V segment lost 5 bases and the J segment 7 bases; nucleotides outside the gene matches: 15. The CDR3 runs to 17 residues. Germline loops: CDR1 PRHDT, CDR2 FYEKMQ (reference sequence). The CDR3 region has the DNA TGTGCCAGCAGCATCCCGAGAACAGGGGGCAGTAGGAATGAGCAGTTCTTC. As protein: CASSIPRTGGSRNEQFF.

The chain recombines TRBV5-4 with TRBJ2-7, with 9 bases lining up with TRBD1. J was trimmed by 6 bases and V by 1 base; bases with no gene match: 8. This CDR3 contains 15 residues. Germline assignment: CDR1 SGHNT and CDR2 YYREEE (reference sequence). Here the CDR3 DNA reads TGTGCCAGCAGCTTGTTGGGACAGGGTAGGCTCGAGCAGTACTTC. Its translation is CASSLLGQGRLEQYF.

This clone showed up just once. The rearrangement links TRBV7-9 to TRBJ2-3; D remains ambiguous. The CDR3 is 13 residues long. Germline V lookup: CDR1 SEHNR, CDR2 FQNEAQ (reference sequence). The ends were cut back, 5 bases at V and 9 bases at J, with 15 bases in the middle. This CDR3 reads CASSETQSNTQYF. CDR3 coding DNA: TGTGCCAGCAGCGAGACACAGAGTAACACGCAGTATTTT.

The chain uses TRBV5-5 and TRBJ2-2; weak D call: TRBD2 (7 bases). Trimming left V 3 bases short and J 3 bases short, with 12 bases between. The length of the CDR3 is 15 residues. Germline V gene sequence: CDR1 SGHKS, CDR2 YYEKEE (reference sequence). CDR3 residues: CASSWGLADTGELFF. For the CDR3, the DNA is TGTGCCAGCAGCTGGGGGCTAGCGGACACCGGGGAGCTGTTTTTT.

J is TRBJ1-2 and V is TRBV28; TRBD1 aligns across 9 bases. The germline V gene encodes CDR1 MDHEN and CDR2 SYDVKM. Losses at the gene ends were 6 bases for V and 8 bases for J; bases not matched to a gene: 10. The CDR3 spans 14 residues. The CDR3 bases are TGTGCCAGCAGCTCGACAGGACAGGGGCAGGGCTACACCTTC. Its translation: CASSSTGQGQGYTF.

This chain connects TRBV19 to TRBJ1-3, with D maybe TRBD1 (5 bases). The CDR3 sequence is 16 residues long. Germline CDR1 LNHDA, CDR2 SQIVND (reference sequence). V was cut by 5 bases and J by 4 bases, with 18 bases left in between. This chain's CDR3 is CASSSFTRVAGNTIYF. In DNA form, the CDR3 reads TGTGCCAGTAGTTCCTTCACCAGGGTTGCCGGAAACACCATATATTTT.

This clone was recorded once. The gene calls are TRBV27 and TRBJ1-2; D is ambiguous. V lost 4 bases to trimming and J lost 0 bases, with 9 bases between them. There are 14 residues in the CDR3. Per germline, CDR1 MNHEY and CDR2 SMNVEV (reference sequence). The CDR3 loop is CASSSIRANYGYTF. CDR3 sequence (DNA): TGTGCCAGCAGTTCCATTCGAGCTAACTATGGCTACACCTTC.

Here the CDR3 DNA reads TGTGCCAGCAGCTTGAGAGCGGGGGGCTACAATGAGCAGTTCTTC. This translates into CASSLRAGGYNEQFF. The genes are TRBV5-4 and TRBJ2-1; 9 bases fit TRBD2. The CDR3 spans 15 residues. V dropped 1 base and J dropped 3; count of bases not matched to a gene: 2. Germline V gene lookup returns CDR1 SGHNT and CDR2 YYREEE (reference sequence).

The CDR3 protein is CASSPGQGPDTQYF. CDR3 in DNA: TGTGCCAGCAGCCCAGGACAGGGGCCAGATACGCAGTATTTT. V is TRBV7-2 and J is TRBJ2-3; TRBD1 agrees at 9 bases. This CDR3 is built from 14 residues. The germline CDR1 and CDR2 sequences are SGHTA and FQGNSA. The J segment lost 4 bases and the V segment lost 5 bases, leaving 4 bases of the junction unmatched.

This clone was detected many times. V gene TRBV6-6 combines with J gene TRBJ2-1, with a weak D call TRBD2 (5 bases). Trimming cost V 2 bases and J 8 bases, with 16 bases left between them. The CDR3 runs to 15 residues. Germline values: CDR1 MNHNY, CDR2 SVGAGI (reference sequence). The CDR3: CASSYPAGSKDEQFF. In DNA, the CDR3 is TGTGCCAGCAGTTACCCGGCGGGTAGTAAGGATGAGCAGTTCTTC.

This clone has only a few counts. The gene calls are TRBV29-1 and TRBJ1-1; D is perhaps TRBD1 (5 bases). Germline V CDR1 and CDR2: SQVTM, ANQGSEA. V lost 0 bases to trimming and J lost 1 base, with 6 bases between them. This CDR3 region has 13 residues. CDR3 region: CSVEERGNTEAFF. Here the CDR3 DNA reads TGCAGCGTTGAAGAAAGGGGGAACACTGAAGCTTTCTTT.

In this sample, this clone turned up a few times. The V and J genes are TRBV7-9 and TRBJ2-7; 9 bases agree with TRBD1. The CDR3 runs to 15 residues. J was trimmed by 5 bases and V by 2 bases; bases with no gene match: 7. The V gene's germline CDR1 is SEHNR and CDR2 FQNEAQ (reference sequence). As DNA, the CDR3 is TGTGCCAGCAGCTTAAACTTGGGGACAGGGAACGAGCAGTACTTC. Protein sequence: CASSLNLGTGNEQYF.

The chain combines TRBV30 with TRBJ2-7, with 8 bases lining up with TRBD1. The CDR3 spans 16 residues. Looked up from germline, CDR1 is GTSNPN and CDR2 is SVGIG (reference sequence). After removal of 1 base from V and 0 bases from J, the junction contained 8 bases not matched to a gene. The CDR3 reads CAWSEPGDRSSYEQYF. In DNA, the CDR3 is TGTGCCTGGAGTGAGCCCGGGGACAGGAGCTCCTACGAGCAGTACTTC.

The count of this clone is one. This chain uses TRBV19 with TRBJ2-7; 7 bases align to TRBD1. CDR3 length: 13 residues. V was clipped by 5 bases and J by 7 bases; unmatched bases: 8. Germline assignment: CDR1 LNHDA and CDR2 SQIVND (reference sequence). The CDR3 is CASSPQDRMEQYF. The CDR3 DNA reads as TGTGCCAGTAGTCCCCAGGACAGGATGGAGCAGTACTTC.

This clone came up once. This chain joins TRBV6-4 and TRBJ2-1, with 8 positions matching TRBD2. The germline CDR1 and CDR2 sequences are MRHNA and SNTAGT. The CDR3 totals 16 residues. V lost 4 bases, J lost 8 bases, and 13 bases stayed unmatched. CDR3: CASSAPLRGAGDEQFF. The CDR3 nucleotides are TGTGCCAGCAGTGCCCCCCTGCGGGGGGCCGGGGATGAGCAGTTCTTC.

This clone has a single count. The rearrangement uses TRBV27 and TRBJ1-6; a weak D match, TRBD1 (6 bases). With 7 bases removed from V and 4 bases from J, the gap between germline ends came to 14 bases. The CDR3 spans 15 residues. Germline V lookup: CDR1 MNHEY, CDR2 SMNVEV (reference sequence). The CDR3 nucleotides are TGTGCCAGCACCCGGGGGGGGGCTTATAATTCACCCCTCCACTTT. It encodes CASTRGGAYNSPLHF.

This clone has a handful of counts. V gene TRBV7-9 combines with J gene TRBJ1-1; no definite D call. The V end was cut by 3 bases, the J end by 0 bases, with 8 bases between. The CDR3 contains 14 residues. Germline V gene lookup returns CDR1 SEHNR and CDR2 FQNEAQ (reference sequence). This CDR3 reads CASSFAGVNTEAFF. The CDR3 region has the DNA TGTGCCAGCAGCTTCGCGGGCGTGAACACTGAAGCTTTCTTT.

V gene TRBV2 combines with J gene TRBJ2-3; 8 nucleotides align to TRBD2. Germline assignment: CDR1 SNHLY and CDR2 FYNNEI. This CDR3 contains 12 residues. V lost 6 bases to trimming and J lost 10 bases; unmatched junction nucleotides: 6. CDR3 sequence reads: CASSGLAWSQYF. CDR3 DNA sequence: TGTGCCAGCAGCGGACTAGCTTGGTCGCAGTATTTT.

The DNA for the CDR3 is TGTGCCAGCAGCTTAGAAGCGGATACCTACGAGCAGTACTTC. Translating it yields CASSLEADTYEQYF. The chain is built from TRBV7-8 and TRBJ2-7; a weak D match, TRBD2 (5 bases). Germline V CDR1 and CDR2: SGHVS, FQNEAQ. The ends were cut back, 1 base at V and 2 bases at J, with 9 bases in the middle. CDR3 length: 14 residues.

This chain connects TRBV6-1 to TRBJ1-4; 8 positions agree with TRBD1. V was clipped by 4 bases and J by 4 bases; unmatched bases: 5. The CDR3 runs 15 residues. From germline, CDR1 is MNHNS and CDR2 SASEGT. The DNA for the CDR3 is TGTGCCAGCAGTGGGAGACAGGGGTATAATGAAAAACTGTTTTTT. It specifies CASSGRQGYNEKLFF.

Notes on this clone: An end of the junction does not agree with germline; a read error may underlie this. The chain couples TRBV7-9 to TRBJ2-1; 11 bases match TRBD2. The CDR3 sequence is 17 residues long. Germline-derived CDR1 and CDR2 are SEHNR and FQNEAQ (reference sequence). CDR3 region: CSSSSTSSGGPRNEQFF. DNA for the CDR3: TGTTCCAGCAGCTCCACGTCTAGCGGGGGGCCCCGCAATGAGCAGTTCTTC.

V is TRBV6-5 and J is TRBJ1-2; TRBD1 matches 9 bases. The CDR3 is 13 residues long. With V trimmed by 6 bases and J by 8 bases, 7 bases remained unmatched. In germline, CDR1 is MNHEY, CDR2 SVGAGI. CDR3 residues: CASRGTGLFGYTF. The CDR3 region has the DNA TGTGCCAGCAGGGGGACAGGGCTATTCGGCTACACCTTC.

The chain employs TRBV19 and TRBJ1-1; TRBD1 matches 9 bases. J gave up 0 bases and V 8 bases, and 10 bases lay outside the gene matches. There are 16 residues in the CDR3. Germline CDR1 reads LNHDA; CDR2 reads SQIVND (reference sequence). CDR3 amino acids: CASSKGDRALNTEAFF. CDR3 in DNA: TGTGCCAGTTCCAAGGGGGACAGGGCCCTGAACACTGAAGCTTTCTTT.

V and J are TRBV19 and TRBJ2-2; TRBD1 matches 9 bases. The V gene's germline CDR1 is LNHDA and CDR2 SQIVND (reference sequence). V gave up 1 base and J gave up 6 bases; unmatched junction bases: 3. This CDR3 is built from 15 residues. As DNA, the CDR3 is TGTGCCAGTAGTATAGGGGACAGGGTACCCGGGGAGCTGTTTTTT. This codes for CASSIGDRVPGELFF.

The chain couples TRBV29-1 to TRBJ1-5; D is unresolved. Between the trimmed V and J ends, which lost 4 bases and 4 bases, there was a span of 11 bases. The CDR3 covers 13 residues. CDR1 SQVTM and CDR2 ANQGSEA come from the germline V gene. The CDR3 coding sequence is TGCAGCGTTGCCGGGGATGGGAATCAGCCCCAGCATTTT. This gives the protein CSVAGDGNQPQHF. Looking up the rest from reference TRBV29-1 and TRBJ1-5 gives the full variable domain: SAVISQKPSRDICQRGTSLTIQCQVDSQVTMMFWYRQQPGQSLTLIATANQGSEATYESGFVIDKFPISRPNLTFSTLTVSNMSPEDSSIYLCSVAGDGNQPQHFGDGTRLSIL.